This T cell receptor beta chain was documented in a study of early T cells in non-severe SARS-CoV-2 infection. This clonotype was recorded many times. V lost 1 base, J lost 2 bases, and 6 bases stayed unmatched. CDR1 MDHEN and CDR2 SYDVKM come from the germline V gene. This CDR3 has 16 amino acids. TCRdb reprocessed the 5' RACE reads with MiXCR, giving one entry per CDR3 protein. The data show 35,000 to 50,000 distinct CDR3 sequences, with 5.5% to 7.5% seen just once and roughly 12% held by the top ten. The sample was whole blood. V gene TRBV28 combines with J gene TRBJ2-7; 9 positions agree with TRBD2. This clonotype originated in an adult who was a healthcare worker with PCR-confirmed SARS-CoV-2 infection or an uninfected control (not recorded which). CDR3 DNA sequence: TGTGCCAGCAGTTTATCTGCGGGGGGGAATACCTACGAGCAGTACTTC. This gives the protein CASSLSAGGNTYEQYF.